This passage covers 26 T cell receptor beta chains from one sample sequenced in a study of Ad26.COV2.S vaccination and SARS-CoV-2 variants. The treatment is: roughly 18 received Ad26.COV2.S at low or high dose, single or two shots; about 5 received placebo; per-sample allocation not given. Collection of the samples took place on day 63 after the first injection of vaccine or placebo. The repertoire was sequenced with immunoSEQ multiplex PCR; TCRdb's copy has only in-frame clones and lacks some. Seen here are about 680,000 clones, 80% to 90% observed once, and the top ten hold about 1.5%. The material sequenced was peripheral blood, taken in a trial of Ad26.COV2.S vaccine versus placebo. These receptors were collected from a person aged 18-65 years who received the Ad26.COV2.S COVID-19 vaccine or a placebo.

This clone has more than one count but fewer than ten. The chain is built from TRBV27 and TRBJ2-1, with a possible D match to TRBD2 (5 bases). There are 12 residues in the CDR3. Germline-derived CDR1 and CDR2 are MNHEY and SMNVEV (reference sequence). Trimming cost V 8 bases and J 8 bases, with 13 bases left between them. CDR3 DNA sequence: TGTGCCAGCGGAGGTAGGAGATATGAGCAGTTCTTC. This encodes CASGGRRYEQFF.

This clone was found once. The chain has TRBV30 and TRBJ1-2; D not certain. The germline V gene has CDR1 GTSNPN and CDR2 SVGIG (reference sequence). There are 13 residues in the CDR3. Trimming pared 0 bases from V and 3 bases from J, leaving 8 bases between. The CDR3 sequence is CAWSVRVDYGYTF. The CDR3, as DNA: TGTGCCTGGAGTGTGAGGGTCGACTATGGCTACACCTTC.

CDR3 in DNA: TGTGCCAGCAGCCATCAGGTCCTGGCTAACACCATATATTTT. This sequence encodes CASSHQVLANTIYF. The rearrangement uses TRBV3-1 (or the pseudogene TRBV3-2) and TRBJ1-3; D is undetermined. With 3 bases removed from V and 7 bases from J, the gap between germline ends came to 13 bases. The CDR3 is made up of 14 amino acids. In germline, CDR1 is LGHDT, CDR2 YNNKEL (reference sequence).

The rearrangement uses TRBV3-1 (or the pseudogene TRBV3-2) and TRBJ2-7, with a tentative D call TRBD2 (5 bases). The CDR3 consists of 15 residues. Deletions cut 2 bases from V and 2 bases from J, with 13 bases between. Germline CDR1 reads LGHDT; CDR2 reads YNNKEL (reference sequence). CDR3 bases: TGTGCCAGCAGCCAATGGAGCGGTGACCCCTACGAGCAGTACTTC. Translated: CASSQWSGDPYEQYF.

The V call is TRBV7-9, the J call TRBJ1-2; TRBD1 might be the D (5 bases). This CDR3 is 14 amino acids long. Germline V gives CDR1 SEHNR, CDR2 FQNEAQ (reference sequence). V was cut by 7 bases and J by 3 bases, with 15 bases left in between. Here the CDR3 reads CASTIPRQYYGYTF. Here the CDR3 DNA reads TGTGCCAGCACCATACCCAGACAGTACTATGGCTACACCTTC.

The V call is TRBV5-1, the J call TRBJ2-7; perhaps TRBD2 as D (6 bases). The germline gives CDR1 SGHRS, CDR2 YFSETQ. The V end lost 4 bases, the J end lost 7 bases, and 15 bases lay between the germline ends. The CDR3 spans 13 residues. This CDR3 is CASSGGEMGEQYF. Here the CDR3 DNA reads TGCGCCAGCAGCGGAGGGGAGATGGGGGAGCAGTACTTC.

The V gene is TRBV10-3, the J gene TRBJ2-5, with 7 bases matching TRBD2. The CDR3 loop spans 13 amino acids. J lost 4 bases, V lost 8 bases, and 7 bases had no gene match. The germline CDR1 and CDR2 sequences are ENHRY and SYGVKD. The DNA for the CDR3 is TGTGCCATCGGCCTAGCGGCCTCAGAGACCCAGTACTTC. It codes for CAIGLAASETQYF.

The J gene is TRBJ2-2, the V gene TRBV2, with D uncertain. CDR1 and CDR2 from the germline V gene are SNHLY and FYNNEI. This CDR3 is built from 13 residues. Trimming stripped 7 bases from V and 6 bases from J, with 12 bases between. The CDR3 DNA reads TGTGCCAGCATTAGGGCCTACCCCGGGGAGCTGTTTTTT. Protein product: CASIRAYPGELFF. Supplemented by reference TRBV2 and TRBJ2-2, the full variable domain reads EPEVTQTPSHQVTQMGQEVILRCVPISNHLYFYWYRQILGQKVEFLVSFYNNEISEKSEIFDDQFSVERPDGSNFTLKIRSTKLEDSAMYFCASIRAYPGELFFGEGSRLTVL.

V is TRBV5-4 and J is TRBJ2-5, with D perhaps assigned TRBD1 or TRBD2 (5 bases each). V lost 4 bases to trimming and J lost 5 bases, with 15 bases between them. Germline loops: CDR1 SGHNT, CDR2 YYREEE (reference sequence). This CDR3 has 14 residues. The CDR3, as DNA: TGTGCCAGCAGCCCACGGACACTAGGCGAGACCCAGTACTTC. Its translation is CASSPRTLGETQYF.

In the case of this clone: This sample includes further DNA sequences coding for the same CDR3. The V gene is TRBV10-3, the J gene TRBJ1-4; TRBD1 aligns across 7 bases. With 6 bases clipped from V and 6 bases from J, the junction kept 10 bases outside the gene matches. CDR1 ENHRY and CDR2 SYGVKD come from the germline V gene. The CDR3 is made up of 15 amino acids. The DNA for the CDR3 is TGTGCCATCAGGGGGGGGACAGCCGGGGATGAAAAACTGTTTTTT. Its translation: CAIRGGTAGDEKLFF.

The CDR3 DNA sequence: TGCGCCAGCAGCTTACCGGGACAGAGACCTAGCGGGAGAATAGGCGAGCAGTACTTC. It encodes CASSLPGQRPSGRIGEQYF. The chain employs TRBV5-1 and TRBJ2-7, with 10 bases lining up with TRBD2. The germline gives CDR1 SGHRS, CDR2 YFSETQ. The CDR3 has 19 amino acids. The J segment lost 6 bases and the V segment lost 2 bases, leaving 20 bases of the junction unmatched. The complete variable domain, with remaining parts taken from reference TRBV5-1 and TRBJ2-7, reads KAGVTQTPRYLIKTRGQQVTLSCSPISGHRSVSWYQQTPGQGLQFLFEYFSETQRNKGNFPGRFSGRQFSNSRSEMNVSTLELGDSALYLCASSLPGQRPSGRIGEQYFGPGTRLTVT.

The chain couples TRBV7-2 to TRBJ2-1, with 7 bases matching TRBD1. Trimming took 6 bases from V and 0 from J; bases not matched to a gene: 5. This CDR3 is 15 amino acids long. Germline-derived CDR1 and CDR2 are SGHTA and FQGNSA. The CDR3 reads CASRATGSSYNEQFF. The CDR3 nucleotides read TGTGCCAGCAGGGCGACAGGGAGCTCCTACAATGAGCAGTTCTTC.

The V gene is TRBV29-1, the J gene TRBJ1-2; D uncertain. Germline V CDR1 and CDR2: SQVTM, ANQGSEA. The CDR3 has 13 residues. V gave up 3 bases and J gave up 2 bases, with 10 bases separating them. CDR3 region: CSVDPVGNYGYTF. The CDR3 nucleotides read TGCAGCGTTGATCCGGTGGGGAACTATGGCTACACCTTC.

The genes are TRBV6-2 or TRBV6-3 and TRBJ2-7, with D maybe TRBD2 (7 bases). The CDR3 consists of 18 residues. Germline V gives CDR1 MNHEY, CDR2 SVGEGT. Trimming removed 4 bases at V and 2 bases at J, with 24 bases between. The CDR3 DNA follows: TGTGCCAGCAGTTTTCCCCCGTGGGGGGGGCGGGTTACCTACGAGCAGTACTTC. Translated: CASSFPPWGGRVTYEQYF.

The J gene is TRBJ1-1, the V gene TRBV6-2 or TRBV6-3; D call uncertain. From germline, CDR1 is MNHEY and CDR2 SVGEGT. Trimming pared 8 bases from V and 7 bases from J, leaving 20 bases between. There are 14 residues in the CDR3. The CDR3 region is CASGRHLGSVEAFF. DNA for the CDR3: TGTGCCAGCGGCCGTCACCTTGGGTCAGTTGAAGCTTTCTTT.

This chain links TRBV27 with TRBJ1-1, with D possibly being TRBD1 (6 bases). V was cut by 8 bases and J by 4 bases, with 17 bases left in between. The germline V gene has CDR1 MNHEY and CDR2 SMNVEV (reference sequence). The CDR3 is 14 residues long. Here the CDR3 DNA reads TGTGCCAGCGCATGGGCAGGGGCGGGCACTGAAGCTTTCTTT. Translating gives CASAWAGAGTEAFF.

The chain has TRBV5-1 and TRBJ2-1; TRBD1 might be the D (6 bases). V was cut by 4 bases and J by 2 bases, with 13 bases left in between. Germline V gene sequence: CDR1 SGHRS, CDR2 YFSETQ. This CDR3 comprises 15 residues. The CDR3 spells CASSVQGSAYNEQFF. The CDR3 DNA reads TGCGCCAGCAGCGTCCAGGGGAGCGCCTACAATGAGCAGTTCTTC.

This clone has only a few counts. The chain couples TRBV10-1 to TRBJ1-1, with 11 positions matching TRBD1. V shed 1 base and J 3 bases; nucleotides not matched to a gene: 4. CDR3 length: 16 amino acids. Germline CDR1 is WNHNN and CDR2 is SYGVQD (reference sequence). CDR3 coding DNA: TGCGCCAGCAGTGAGTTGGACAGGGGGCCGGACACTGAAGCTTTCTTT. The encoded protein is CASSELDRGPDTEAFF.

The gene calls are TRBV5-1 and TRBJ1-2, with a weak D call TRBD1 (6 bases). The V and J ends lost 4 bases and 3 bases respectively, with 13 bases between them. Germline CDR1 SGHRS, CDR2 YFSETQ. CDR3 size: 14 residues. This CDR3 reads CASSPTGFYYGYTF. CDR3 in DNA: TGCGCCAGCAGCCCTACAGGGTTTTACTATGGCTACACCTTC.

The chain recombines TRBV9 with TRBJ2-5, with 7 bases lining up with TRBD2. Germline V gene data show CDR1 as SGDLS and CDR2 as YYNGEE. V was pared by 3 bases and J by 5 bases, with 10 bases of the junction left unmatched. CDR3 length: 15 amino acids. The CDR3 nucleotides read TGTGCCAGCAGCGAGCAAGAGCGGGAAGGGGAGACCCAGTACTTC. It yields the protein CASSEQEREGETQYF.

In its sample, this clone was seen once. V is TRBV12-3 or TRBV12-4 and J is TRBJ1-5, with D hard to call. The CDR3 covers 12 residues. The V end lost 3 bases, the J end lost 7 bases, and 7 bases lay between the germline ends. The CDR3 here is CASSFDPQPQHF. The CDR3 DNA reads TGTGCCAGCAGTTTTGATCCCCAGCCCCAGCATTTT.

The chain is built from TRBV30 and TRBJ1-5, with TRBD1 matching over 9 bases. There are 13 residues in the CDR3. Germline V lookup: CDR1 GTSNPN, CDR2 SVGIG (reference sequence). J gave up 7 bases and V 5 bases, and 6 bases lay outside the gene matches. The CDR3 nucleotides read TGTGCCTGGTCAACAGGGGGCGGGCAGCCCCAGCATTTT. It yields the protein CAWSTGGGQPQHF.

The chain has TRBV18 and TRBJ1-6; D is unresolved. The germline CDR1 and CDR2 sequences are KGHSH and LQKENI. V was shortened by 3 bases and J by 7 bases, with 19 bases between the two germline ends. The CDR3 runs to 17 residues. Here the CDR3 DNA reads TGTGCCAGCTCACCTGCCCCGCTACAGAACTCCAATTCACCCCTCCACTTT. Translated, it gives CASSPAPLQNSNSPLHF.

V is TRBV29-1 and J is TRBJ2-7, with D unresolved. In germline, CDR1 is SQVTM, CDR2 ANQGSEA. The CDR3 has 11 residues. V dropped 1 base and J dropped 3 bases, with 4 bases sitting between them. The CDR3 sequence is CSVEGFYEQYF. CDR3 DNA sequence: TGCAGCGTTGAAGGGTTCTACGAGCAGTACTTC.

The chain couples TRBV19 to TRBJ1-3; no reliable D call. Between the trimmed V and J ends, which lost 5 bases and 0 bases, there was a span of 11 bases. CDR3 size: 15 residues. Looked up from germline, CDR1 is LNHDA and CDR2 is SQIVND (reference sequence). CDR3 sequence (DNA): TGTGCCAGTAGTGGGATTATAAACTCTGGAAACACCATATATTTT. Its protein is CASSGIINSGNTIYF.

In its sample, this clone was seen once. This CDR3 is CASSLQRDRQAFF. The CDR3, as DNA: TGTGCCAGCAGCTTACAGCGGGACAGACAAGCTTTCTTT. This rearrangement joins TRBV5-5 to TRBJ1-1, with 7 nucleotides matching TRBD1. The junction had 7 bases not matched to a gene; V was cut back by 2 bases and J by 9 bases. This CDR3 is 13 amino acids long. Germline CDR1 SGHKS, CDR2 YYEKEE (reference sequence).